Below, one T cell receptor beta chain is given with its context. Its antigen target is currently unknown. No qualities accompany the bases; no much larger clone lies one base away. This entry is derived from a study of CD8 T cells in Susac syndrome (dated by TCRdb to about 2019). For the wider study: Repertoire sequencing was used to test whether CD8+ T cell activation and differentiation in Susac syndrome was antigen driven. Points the paper makes about the study in general: The study acknowledged that relatively few individuals were included in the TCR sequencing and HLA analysis.

RNA was extracted using the RNeasy kit, and roughly 0.5 to 1 ug of the RNA was reverse transcribed with random hexamers. The immunoSEQ multiplex PCR assay, covering 54 Vbeta and 13 Jbeta segments, was used to amplify TCR beta CDR3 regions. PCR amplification bias was corrected by using a synthetic template baseline for primer optimization and computational correction. Processing in the source paper ran as follows. Only productive sequences were kept, with reads annotated to V, D and J genes according to IMGT and analyzed in immunoSEQ Analyzer. Clonality was computed as one minus Shannon entropy normalized by log2 of the number of productive unique sequences. For each patient and control, public and private clones were evaluated among the 100 most prevalent clones. Clones were defined as Susac-specific if absent from the healthy and MS cohorts, from roughly 1,100 published viral clones and from other ImmuneACCESS disease sequences. Through fastp at Q25 and MiXCR, TCRdb rebuilt clones from the public reads, retaining in-frame beta chains. CDR3 protein sequences are deduplicated, and each keeps its most common genes and DNA. TCRdb, not the authors, supplied the V and J calls. For this sample the table gives 200,000 or so distinct CDR3 sequences, of which nearly 95% were detected only once. Jointly, the top ten make up roughly 0.094% of the sample.

Peripheral blood CD8+ and CD4+ T cells from healthy donors, Susac syndrome patients and multiple sclerosis patients were profiled by high-throughput TCR beta sequencing. Treatment-naive patients with stable or active relapsing-remitting disease fulfilling revised McDonald criteria were used as multiple sclerosis controls. Bulk CD8+ and CD4+ T cells were purified by magnetic negative isolation, while CD8+ TEMRA cells were enriched using FACS. Blood was drawn into EDTA tubes, processed within 24 hours, and PBMCs were isolated by density gradient centrifugation. PBMCs intended for TCR sequencing were frozen in liquid nitrogen and were later thawed in a 37 degrees C water bath. The sorted or isolated CD4+, CD8+ and CD8+ TEMRA cells had a purity of 90% or higher. Input material: CD4+ T cells from PBMCs. The clonotype comes from a human donor with multiple sclerosis.

The CDR3 region has the sequence CSASGTSGRRETQYF. The nucleotides read TGCAGTGCTAGCGGGACTAGCGGGAGGAGGGAGACCCAGTACTTC. This chain is built from TRBV20-1 and TRBJ2-5; 15 bases in the junction line up with TRBD2. Looking up the germline V gene (reference sequence) yields CDR1 DFQATT and CDR2 SNEGSKA. Germline trimming: 3 bases from V, 5 bases from J; junction bases outside gene matches: 4. The CDR3 sequence holds 15 residues, the cysteine and phenylalanine included. CDR3 DNA only is kept here, 45 bases in frame from base 1.